This paragraph reports one TCR beta chain. This CDR3 has 14 amino acids. J lost 3 bases, V lost 6 bases, and 7 bases had no gene match. CDR1 is MNHEY and CDR2 is SMNVEV in the germline V gene (reference sequence). This record comes from a study of T cell responses to AZD1222 COVID-19 vaccine. The data were produced by immunoSEQ multiplex PCR, yet TCRdb's version contains in-frame clones alone and is incomplete. The data show approximately 190,000 clones, approximately 92% seen once. Sample: peripheral blood, taken on day 0 of AZD1222 vaccination. This sequence was found in an adult in good health. The genes are TRBV27 and TRBJ1-2; TRBD1 matches at 7 bases. The CDR3 coding sequence is TGTGCCAGCAGGCGATCAGGGGGGGACTATGGCTACACCTTC. Protein sequence: CASRRSGGDYGYTF.